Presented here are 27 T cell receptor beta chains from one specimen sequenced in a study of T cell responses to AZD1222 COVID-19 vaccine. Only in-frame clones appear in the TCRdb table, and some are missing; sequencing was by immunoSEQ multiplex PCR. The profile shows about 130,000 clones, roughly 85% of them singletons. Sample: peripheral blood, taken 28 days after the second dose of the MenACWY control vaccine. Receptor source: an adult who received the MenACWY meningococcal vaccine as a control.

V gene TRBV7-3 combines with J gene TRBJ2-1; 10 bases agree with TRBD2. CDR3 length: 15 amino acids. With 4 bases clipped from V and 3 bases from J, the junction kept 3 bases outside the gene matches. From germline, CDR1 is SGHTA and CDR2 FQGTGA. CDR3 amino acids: CASSSGTSDYNEQFF. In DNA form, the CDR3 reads TGTGCCAGCAGCTCCGGGACTAGCGACTACAATGAGCAGTTCTTC.

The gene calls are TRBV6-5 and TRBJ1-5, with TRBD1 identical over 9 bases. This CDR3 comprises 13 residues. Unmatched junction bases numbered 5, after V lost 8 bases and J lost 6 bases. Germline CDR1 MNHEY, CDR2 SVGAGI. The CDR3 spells CASLGQGFQPQHF. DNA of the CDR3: TGTGCCAGCCTAGGACAGGGGTTTCAGCCCCAGCATTTT.

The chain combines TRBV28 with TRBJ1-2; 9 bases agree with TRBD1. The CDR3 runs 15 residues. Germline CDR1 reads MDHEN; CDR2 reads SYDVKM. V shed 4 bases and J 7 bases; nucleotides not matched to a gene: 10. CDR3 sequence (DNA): TGTGCCAGCAGTTCAACGACAGGGGGGAGTGGTGGCTACACCTTC. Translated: CASSSTTGGSGGYTF.

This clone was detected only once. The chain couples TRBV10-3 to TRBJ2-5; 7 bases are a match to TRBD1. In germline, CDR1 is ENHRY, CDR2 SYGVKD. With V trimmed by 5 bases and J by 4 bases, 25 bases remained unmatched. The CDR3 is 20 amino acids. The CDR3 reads CAISLRGQVAPLASPETQYF. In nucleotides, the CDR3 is TGTGCCATCAGTTTGAGAGGACAGGTTGCACCATTGGCATCCCCAGAGACCCAGTACTTC.

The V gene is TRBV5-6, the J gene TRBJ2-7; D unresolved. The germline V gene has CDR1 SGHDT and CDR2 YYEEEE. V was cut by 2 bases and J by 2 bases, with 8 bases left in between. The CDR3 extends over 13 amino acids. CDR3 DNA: TGTGCCAGCAGCTTCTCGGGCCCCTACGAGCAGTACGTC. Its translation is CASSFSGPYEQYV.

The CDR3 DNA follows: TGTGCCAGCAGCTTGGGACAGGGACTCAATCAGCCCCAGCATTTT. Its protein is CASSLGQGLNQPQHF. V gene TRBV5-8 combines with J gene TRBJ1-5; 7 positions agree with TRBD1. J lost 3 bases, V lost 0 bases, and 3 bases had no gene match. Germline CDR1 and CDR2: SGHTS and YDEGEE. The CDR3 contains 15 residues.

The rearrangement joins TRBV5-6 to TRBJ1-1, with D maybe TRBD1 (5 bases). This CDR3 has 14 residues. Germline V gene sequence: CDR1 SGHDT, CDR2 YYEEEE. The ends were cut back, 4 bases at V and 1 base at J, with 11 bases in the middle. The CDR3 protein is CASSAVGGNTEAFF. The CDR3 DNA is TGTGCCAGCAGCGCTGTGGGGGGGAACACTGAAGCTTTCTTT. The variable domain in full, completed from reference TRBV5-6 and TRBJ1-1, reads DAGVTQSPTHLIKTRGQQVTLRCSPKSGHDTVSWYQQALGQGPQFIFQYYEEEERQRGNFPDRFSGHQFPNYSSELNVNALLLGDSALYLCASSAVGGNTEAFFGQGTRLTVV.

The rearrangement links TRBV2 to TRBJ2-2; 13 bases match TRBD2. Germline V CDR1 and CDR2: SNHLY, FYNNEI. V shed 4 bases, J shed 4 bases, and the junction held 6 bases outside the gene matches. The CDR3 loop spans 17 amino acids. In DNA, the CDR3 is TGTGCCAGCAGTGTTACTAGCGGGGGGGCTCTCACCGGGGAGCTGTTTTTT. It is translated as CASSVTSGGALTGELFF.

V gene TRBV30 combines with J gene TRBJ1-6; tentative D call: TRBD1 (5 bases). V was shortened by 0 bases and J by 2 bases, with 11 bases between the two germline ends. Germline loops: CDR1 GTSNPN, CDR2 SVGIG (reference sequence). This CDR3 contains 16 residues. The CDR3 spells CAWSVPQGAYNSPLHF. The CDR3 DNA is TGTGCCTGGAGTGTCCCCCAGGGTGCCTATAATTCACCCCTCCACTTT.

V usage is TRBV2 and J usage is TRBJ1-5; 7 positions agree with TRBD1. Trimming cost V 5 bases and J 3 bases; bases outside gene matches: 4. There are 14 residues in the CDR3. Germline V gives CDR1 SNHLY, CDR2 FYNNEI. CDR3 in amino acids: CASSPQGYNQPQHF. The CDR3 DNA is TGTGCCAGCAGTCCACAGGGGTACAATCAGCCCCAGCATTTT. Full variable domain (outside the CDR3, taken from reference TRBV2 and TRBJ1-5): EPEVTQTPSHQVTQMGQEVILRCVPISNHLYFYWYRQILGQKVEFLVSFYNNEISEKSEIFDDQFSVERPDGSNFTLKIRSTKLEDSAMYFCASSPQGYNQPQHFGDGTRLSIL.

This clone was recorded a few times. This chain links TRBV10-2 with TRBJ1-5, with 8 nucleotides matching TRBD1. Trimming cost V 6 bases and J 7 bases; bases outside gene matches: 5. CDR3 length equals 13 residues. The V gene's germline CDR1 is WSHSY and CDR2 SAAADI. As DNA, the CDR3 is TGCGCCAGCAGGGACAGGGCCGGGCAGCCCCAGCATTTT. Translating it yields CASRDRAGQPQHF.

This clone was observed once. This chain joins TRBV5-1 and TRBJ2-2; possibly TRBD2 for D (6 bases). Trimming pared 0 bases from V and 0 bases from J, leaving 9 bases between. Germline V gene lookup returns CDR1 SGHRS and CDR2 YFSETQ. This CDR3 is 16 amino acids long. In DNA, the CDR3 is TGCGCCAGCAGCTTGGAGCCGGGAGCGAACACCGGGGAGCTGTTTTTT. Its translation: CASSLEPGANTGELFF.

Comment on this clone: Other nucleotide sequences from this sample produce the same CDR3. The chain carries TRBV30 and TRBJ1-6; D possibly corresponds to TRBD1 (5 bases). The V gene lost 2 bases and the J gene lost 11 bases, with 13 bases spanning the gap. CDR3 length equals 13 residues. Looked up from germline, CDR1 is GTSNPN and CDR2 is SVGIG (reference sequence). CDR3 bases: TGTGCCTGGAGTACAGCAGGGCAGACACCCCTCCACTTT. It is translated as CAWSTAGQTPLHF.

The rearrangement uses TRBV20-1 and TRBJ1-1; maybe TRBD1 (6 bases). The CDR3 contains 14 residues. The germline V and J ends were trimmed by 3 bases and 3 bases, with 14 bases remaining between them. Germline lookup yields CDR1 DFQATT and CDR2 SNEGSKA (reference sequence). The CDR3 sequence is CSASRGGAHTEAFF. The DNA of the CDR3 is TGCAGTGCTAGTCGGGGGGGGGCGCACACTGAAGCTTTCTTT.

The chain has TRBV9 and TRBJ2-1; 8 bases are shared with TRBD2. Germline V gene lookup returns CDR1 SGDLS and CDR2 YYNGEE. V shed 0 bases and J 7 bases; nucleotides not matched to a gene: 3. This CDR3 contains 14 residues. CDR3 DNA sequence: TGTGCCAGCAGCGTAGCGGGGGGGCGGAATGAGCAGTTCTTC. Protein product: CASSVAGGRNEQFF. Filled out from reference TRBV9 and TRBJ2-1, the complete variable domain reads DSGVTQTPKHLITATGQRVTLRCSPRSGDLSVYWYQQSLDQGLQFLIQYYNGEERAKGNILERFSAQQFPDLHSELNLSSLELGDSALYFCASSVAGGRNEQFFGPGTRLTVL.

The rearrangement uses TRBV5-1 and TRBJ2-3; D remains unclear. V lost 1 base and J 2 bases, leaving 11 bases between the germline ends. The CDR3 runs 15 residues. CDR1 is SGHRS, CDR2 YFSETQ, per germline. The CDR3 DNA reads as TGCGCCAGCAGCTTGCAAGACTTCCACACAGATACGCAGTATTTT. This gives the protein CASSLQDFHTDTQYF.

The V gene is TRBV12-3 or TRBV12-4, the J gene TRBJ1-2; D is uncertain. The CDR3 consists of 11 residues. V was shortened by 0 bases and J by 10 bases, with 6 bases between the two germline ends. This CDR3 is CASSLASPYTF. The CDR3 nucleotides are TGTGCCAGCAGTTTAGCTTCTCCCTACACCTTC.

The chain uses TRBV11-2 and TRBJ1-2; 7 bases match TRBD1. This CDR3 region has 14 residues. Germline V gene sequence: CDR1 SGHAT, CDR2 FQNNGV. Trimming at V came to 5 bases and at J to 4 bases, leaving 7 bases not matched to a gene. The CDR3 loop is CASSMGDSIYGYTF. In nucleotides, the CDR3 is TGTGCCAGCAGCATGGGGGACAGCATCTATGGCTACACCTTC.

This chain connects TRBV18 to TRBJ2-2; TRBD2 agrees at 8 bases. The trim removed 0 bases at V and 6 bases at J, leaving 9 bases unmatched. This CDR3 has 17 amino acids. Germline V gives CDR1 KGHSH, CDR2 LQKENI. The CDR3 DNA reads TGTGCCAGCTCACCACCGAATGGGCTAGCGGGTGCCGGGGAGCTGTTTTTT. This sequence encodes CASSPPNGLAGAGELFF.

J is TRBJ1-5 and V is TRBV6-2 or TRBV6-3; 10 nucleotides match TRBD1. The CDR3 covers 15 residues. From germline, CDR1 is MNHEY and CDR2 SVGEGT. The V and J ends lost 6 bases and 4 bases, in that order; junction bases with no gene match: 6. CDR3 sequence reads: CASSPTGGSNQPQHF. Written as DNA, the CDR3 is TGTGCCAGCAGCCCGACAGGGGGCTCAAATCAGCCCCAGCATTTT.

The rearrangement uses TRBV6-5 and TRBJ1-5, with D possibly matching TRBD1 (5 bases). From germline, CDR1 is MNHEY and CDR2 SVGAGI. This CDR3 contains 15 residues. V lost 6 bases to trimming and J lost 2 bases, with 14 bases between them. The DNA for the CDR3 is TGTGCCAGCAGGCCGGGGGTCTTGGGCAATCAGCCCCAGCATTTT. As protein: CASRPGVLGNQPQHF.

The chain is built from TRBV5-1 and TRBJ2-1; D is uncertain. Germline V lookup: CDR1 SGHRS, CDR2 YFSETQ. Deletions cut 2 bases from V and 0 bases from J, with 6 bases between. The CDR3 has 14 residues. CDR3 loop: CASSFRSSYNEQFF. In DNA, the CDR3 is TGCGCCAGCAGCTTTCGGAGCTCCTACAATGAGCAGTTCTTC. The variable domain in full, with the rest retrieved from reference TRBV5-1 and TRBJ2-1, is KAGVTQTPRYLIKTRGQQVTLSCSPISGHRSVSWYQQTPGQGLQFLFEYFSETQRNKGNFPGRFSGRQFSNSRSEMNVSTLELGDSALYLCASSFRSSYNEQFFGPGTRLTVL.

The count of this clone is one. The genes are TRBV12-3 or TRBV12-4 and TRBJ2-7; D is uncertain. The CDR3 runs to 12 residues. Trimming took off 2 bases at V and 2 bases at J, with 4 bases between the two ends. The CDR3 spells CASSLKPYEQYF. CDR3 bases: TGTGCCAGCAGTTTAAAGCCCTACGAGCAGTACTTC.

CDR3 residues: CASSPNRGEETQYF. CDR3 sequence (DNA): TGTGCCAGCTCACCCAACAGGGGAGAGGAGACCCAGTACTTC. The rearrangement uses TRBV18 and TRBJ2-5, with 7 positions matching TRBD1. V lost 3 bases and J lost 5; bases outside the gene matches: 6. Germline-derived CDR1 and CDR2 are KGHSH and LQKENI. The CDR3 is 14 residues long.

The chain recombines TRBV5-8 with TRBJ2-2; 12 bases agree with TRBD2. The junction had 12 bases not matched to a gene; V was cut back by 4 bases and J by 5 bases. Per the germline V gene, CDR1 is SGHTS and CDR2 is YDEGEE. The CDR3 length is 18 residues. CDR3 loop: CASSLGLAGTRGTGELFF. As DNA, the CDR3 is TGTGCCAGCAGCCTCGGACTAGCGGGGACCCGAGGGACCGGGGAGCTGTTTTTT.

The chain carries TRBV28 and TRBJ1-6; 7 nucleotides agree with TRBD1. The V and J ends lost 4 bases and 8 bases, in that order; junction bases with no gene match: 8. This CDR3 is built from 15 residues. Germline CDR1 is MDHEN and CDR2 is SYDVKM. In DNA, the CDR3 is TGTGCCAGCAGTTCCTCGACAGGGTTTGATTCACCCCTCCACTTT. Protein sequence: CASSSSTGFDSPLHF.

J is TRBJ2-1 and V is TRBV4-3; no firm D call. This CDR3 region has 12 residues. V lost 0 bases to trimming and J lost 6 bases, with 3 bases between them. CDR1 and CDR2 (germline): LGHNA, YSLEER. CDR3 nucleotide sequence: TGCGCCAGCAGCCAAGATGTCAATGAGCAGTTCTTC. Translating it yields CASSQDVNEQFF.